The text below deals with one T cell receptor (beta chain). CDR3 length: 13 residues. Germline V gives CDR1 LGHDT, CDR2 YNNKEL (reference sequence). V was clipped by 7 bases and J by 4 bases; unmatched bases: 3. The sample comes from a study of control samples from healthy donors and cancer patients. Sequencing was performed with immunoSEQ multiplex PCR; in TCRdb, only in-frame clones are kept and a portion is missing. In the table there are approximately 100,000 clones, roughly 92% of which are singletons. Sequencing used blood. The chain carries TRBV3-1 (or the pseudogene TRBV3-2) and TRBJ2-2; 7 bases map to TRBD1. The sequence was obtained from a human donor in good health. The donor label of this sample is uncertain. The CDR3 spells CASTGQVTGELFF. The CDR3 bases are TGTGCCAGCACCGGACAGGTCACCGGGGAGCTGTTTTTT.